The rows below give T cell receptor beta chains drawn from one sample of a study of radiotherapy plus CTLA-4 blockade in lung cancer. Profiling relied on immunoSEQ multiplex PCR, and the TCRdb table lists in-frame clones only, not all of them. The table records tens of thousands of clones, around 79% of them present only once. Sequencing was performed on peripheral blood, taken from a patient treated with radiotherapy plus ipilimumab. The receptors come from a human donor with non-small cell lung cancer who had a partial response to radiotherapy plus ipilimumab. Some clones in this sample may be carry-over from other donors' samples. Both conserved end residues are part of each CDR3. The order of the fields is V gene, D gene, clone size, J gene, CDR3 DNA, CDR3 protein. The D gene is left open where the match is weak. Only part of the rows carry a size: once, few, many, or a class if the clone is expanded.

V: TRBV5-1; D: .; size: .; J: TRBJ2-5; DNA: TGCGCCAGCAGCTTGTCCGGACAAGGGGAAGAGACCCAGTACTTC; CDR3: CASSLSGQGEETQYF
V: TRBV6-6; D: .; size: few; J: TRBJ1-6; DNA: TGTGCCAGCAGTACAATCCAGGGAAACGATTCACCCCTCCACTTT; CDR3: CASSTIQGNDSPLHF
V: TRBV18; D: .; size: .; J: TRBJ1-2; DNA: TGTGCCAGCTCACCAGAACGAGCGAGGGCGTTGAGTGGCTACACCTTC; CDR3: CASSPERARALSGYTF
V: TRBV6-1; D: .; size: .; J: TRBJ1-2; DNA: TGTGCCAGCAGTGACTACGGTTACACCTTC; CDR3: CASSDYGYTF
V: TRBV13; D: TRBD1; size: .; J: TRBJ1-1; DNA: TGTGCCAGCAGCGAGGGACAGGGAAGGTTAATCTTT; CDR3: CASSEGQGRLIF
V: TRBV13; D: TRBD1; size: .; J: TRBJ1-3; DNA: TGTGCCACCATACCCAGGGGGAAACACACCATATATTTT; CDR3: CATIPRGKHTIYF
V: TRBV7-9; D: .; size: few; J: TRBJ1-1; DNA: TGTGCCAGCAGTCAGAGGCAGGGAAGGGTCACTGAAGCTTTCTTT; CDR3: CASSQRQGRVTEAFF
V: TRBV4-2; D: TRBD2; size: .; J: TRBJ2-7; DNA: TGTGCCAGCAGCCTCGCGAAATGGACTAGCGGGAGTACGAGCTCCTACGAGCAGTACTTC; CDR3: CASSLAKWTSGSTSSYEQYF
V: TRBV5-1; D: TRBD1; size: few; J: TRBJ1-3; DNA: TGCGCCAGCAGCTTGGTGCCCGGGACAGGGGCCTCTGGAAACACCATATATTTT; CDR3: CASSLVPGTGASGNTIYF
V: TRBV28; D: TRBD1; size: .; J: TRBJ1-4; DNA: TGTGCCAGCAGTTACCGGGACAGGGGGCTTGCTAATGAAAAACTGTTTTTT; CDR3: CASSYRDRGLANEKLFF
V: TRBV4-2; D: .; size: .; J: TRBJ1-2; DNA: TGTGCCAGCAGACAAGGTGACCGGGACATCGACGGCTACACCTTC; CDR3: CASRQGDRDIDGYTF
V: TRBV18; D: .; size: .; J: TRBJ2-1; DNA: TGTGCCAGCTCACCTCAGGGCCATGAGCAGTTCTTC; CDR3: CASSPQGHEQFF
V: TRBV19; D: TRBD1; size: .; J: TRBJ2-3; DNA: TGTGCCAGTAGTCCCCGACAGGGGGGGACAGATACGCAGTATTTT; CDR3: CASSPRQGGTDTQYF
V: TRBV6-5; D: .; size: .; J: TRBJ2-7; DNA: TGTGCCAGCAGCTACCTCTACGAGCAGTACTTC; CDR3: CASSYLYEQYF
V: TRBV10-3; D: TRBD1; size: .; J: TRBJ1-2; DNA: TGTGCCATCAGTCGGTCGACAGGGGATGGCTACACCTTC; CDR3: CAISRSTGDGYTF
V: TRBV2; D: .; size: .; J: TRBJ1-5; DNA: TGTGCCAGCAATACCAGGCTTGGCAATCAGCCCCAGCATTTT; CDR3: CASNTRLGNQPQHF
V: TRBV11-3; D: TRBD2; size: .; J: TRBJ2-1; DNA: TGTGCCAGCAGCAACCCCGGGACTAGCGGGGGTACGCAGTTCTTC; CDR3: CASSNPGTSGGTQFF
V: TRBV18; D: TRBD1; size: .; J: TRBJ1-2; DNA: TGTGCCAGCTCAGAGACGAGGGGACAGCTATCTAACTATGGCTACACCTTC; CDR3: CASSETRGQLSNYGYTF
V: TRBV18; D: TRBD2; size: .; J: TRBJ2-3; DNA: TGTGCCAGCTCACCAAGGACTAGCGGGACAGGAGATACGCAGTATTTT; CDR3: CASSPRTSGTGDTQYF
V: TRBV28; D: TRBD1; size: few; J: TRBJ1-3; DNA: TGTGCCAGCAGTTTTGGACAGGACTCCGGAAACACCATATATTTT; CDR3: CASSFGQDSGNTIYF
V: TRBV7-2; D: TRBD2; size: .; J: TRBJ2-3; DNA: TGTGCCAGCAGCTTAGGCGGCCTAGCGGGGGCCTCTAGCACAGATACGCAGTATTTT; CDR3: CASSLGGLAGASSTDTQYF
V: TRBV6-5; D: .; size: .; J: TRBJ2-1; DNA: TGTGCCAGCAGTGAAGGGGATTACAATGAGCAGTTCTTC; CDR3: CASSEGDYNEQFF
V: TRBV11-2; D: TRBD2; size: .; J: TRBJ2-2; DNA: TGTGCCAGCAGCGGACTAGTCGACGGGGAGCTGTTTTTT; CDR3: CASSGLVDGELFF
V: TRBV5-6; D: .; size: .; J: TRBJ1-1; DNA: TGTGCCAGCAGCTTAGCAGGGGTACAGACTGAAGCTTTCTTT; CDR3: CASSLAGVQTEAFF
V: TRBV27; D: TRBD1; size: .; J: TRBJ2-3; DNA: TGTGCCAGCAGCGTGTGGGGACAGTTGACAGATACGCAGTATTTT; CDR3: CASSVWGQLTDTQYF
V: TRBV20-1; D: .; size: .; J: TRBJ2-1; DNA: TGCAGTGCTAGAGCGCGGGGAGGGCAGTTCTTC; CDR3: CSARARGGQFF
V: TRBV2; D: .; size: .; J: TRBJ1-1; DNA: TGTGCCAGCAGCGAGTTGATTATGAACACTGAAGCTTTCTTT; CDR3: CASSELIMNTEAFF